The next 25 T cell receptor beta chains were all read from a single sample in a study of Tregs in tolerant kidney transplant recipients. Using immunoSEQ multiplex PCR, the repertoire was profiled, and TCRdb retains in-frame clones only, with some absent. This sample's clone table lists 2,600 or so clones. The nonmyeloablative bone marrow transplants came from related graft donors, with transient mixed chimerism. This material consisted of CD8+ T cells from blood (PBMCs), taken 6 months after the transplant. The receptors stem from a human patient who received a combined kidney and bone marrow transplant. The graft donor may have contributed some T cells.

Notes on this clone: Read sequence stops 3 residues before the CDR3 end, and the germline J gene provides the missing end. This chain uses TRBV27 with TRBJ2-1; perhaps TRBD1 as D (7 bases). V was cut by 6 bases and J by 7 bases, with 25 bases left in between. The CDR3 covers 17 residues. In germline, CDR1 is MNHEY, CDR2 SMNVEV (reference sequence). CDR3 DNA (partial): TGTGCCAGCAGCCTAAGGGTTTCAGGGGGGAGAGTGAATGAG. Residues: CASSLRVSGGRVNE. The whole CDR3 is CASSLRVSGGRVNEQFF.

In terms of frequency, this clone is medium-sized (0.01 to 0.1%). The CDR3 bases that were read are TGTGCCAGCAGTCGACTGGCGGATGAG. Translated, it gives CASSRLADE. The whole CDR3 reads CASSRLADEQFF. The chain carries TRBV9 and TRBJ2-1; D remains unclear. The missing CDR3 end, 3 residues past where the read stops, is filled in from the germline J gene. Trimming took 5 bases from V and 8 from J, leaving 11 bases between them. The CDR3 is 12 residues long. The germline CDR1 and CDR2 sequences are SGDLS and YYNGEE. Variable domain in full (rest from reference TRBV9 and TRBJ2-1): DSGVTQTPKHLITATGQRVTLRCSPRSGDLSVYWYQQSLDQGLQFLIQYYNGEERAKGNILERFSAQQFPDLHSELNLSSLELGDSALYFCASSRLADEQFFGPGTRLTVL.

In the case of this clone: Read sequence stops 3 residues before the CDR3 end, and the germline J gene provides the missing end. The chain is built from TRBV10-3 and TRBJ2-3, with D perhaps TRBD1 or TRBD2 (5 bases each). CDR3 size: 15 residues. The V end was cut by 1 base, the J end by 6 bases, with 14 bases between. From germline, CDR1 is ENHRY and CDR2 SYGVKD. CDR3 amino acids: CAISEWGGEGDTQYF. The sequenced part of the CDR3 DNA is TGTGCCATCAGTGAGTGGGGCGGAGAGGGGGATACG.

Incomplete CDR3 DNA: TGCAGTGCTAGACCCGGTGGGACTAGCGGGAAGACCTACGAG. Translating it yields CSARPGGTSGKTYE. The complete CDR3 reads CSARPGGTSGKTYEQYF. The V gene is TRBV20-1, the J gene TRBJ2-7; 13 nucleotides agree with TRBD2. Read coverage stops 3 residues before the CDR3 terminus; the germline J gene supplies the remainder. The CDR3 spans 17 residues. After removal of 2 bases from V and 2 bases from J, the junction contained 9 bases not matched to a gene. The germline gives CDR1 DFQATT, CDR2 SNEGSKA (reference sequence).

The part of the CDR3 DNA that was read is TGTGCTTCTCAAGGGAACTATGGC. Its translation: CASQGNYG. Given in full, the CDR3 is CASQGNYGYTF. The V and J genes are TRBV7-2 and TRBJ1-2; D gene ambiguous. From the germline J gene comes the end of the CDR3, since the read stops 3 residues before it. The germline V gene has CDR1 SGHTA and CDR2 FQGNSA. The CDR3 covers 11 residues.

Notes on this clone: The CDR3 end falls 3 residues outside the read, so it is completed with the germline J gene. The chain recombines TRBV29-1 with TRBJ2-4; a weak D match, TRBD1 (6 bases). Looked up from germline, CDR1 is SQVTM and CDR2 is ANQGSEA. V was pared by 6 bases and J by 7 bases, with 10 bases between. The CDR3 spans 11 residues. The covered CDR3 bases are TGCAGCGTCCGGACAGACAACATT. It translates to CSVRTDNI. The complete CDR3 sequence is CSVRTDNIQYF.

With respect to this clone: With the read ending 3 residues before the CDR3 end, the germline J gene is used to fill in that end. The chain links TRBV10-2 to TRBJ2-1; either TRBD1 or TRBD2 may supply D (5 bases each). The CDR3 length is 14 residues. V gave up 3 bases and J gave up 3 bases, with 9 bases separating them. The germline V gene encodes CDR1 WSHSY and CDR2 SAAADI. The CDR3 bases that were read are TGCGCCAGCAGTGATGAGGGGAACTACAATGAG. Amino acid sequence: CASSDEGNYNE. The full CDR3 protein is CASSDEGNYNEQFF.

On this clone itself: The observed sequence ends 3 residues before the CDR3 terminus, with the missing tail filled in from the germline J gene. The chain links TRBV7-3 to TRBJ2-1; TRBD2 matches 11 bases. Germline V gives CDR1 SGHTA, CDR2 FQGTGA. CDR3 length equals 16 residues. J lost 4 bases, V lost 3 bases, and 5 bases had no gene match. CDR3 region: CASSFGGLAGYNEQFF. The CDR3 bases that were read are TGTGCCAGCAGCTTCGGAGGACTAGCGGGTTACAATGAG.

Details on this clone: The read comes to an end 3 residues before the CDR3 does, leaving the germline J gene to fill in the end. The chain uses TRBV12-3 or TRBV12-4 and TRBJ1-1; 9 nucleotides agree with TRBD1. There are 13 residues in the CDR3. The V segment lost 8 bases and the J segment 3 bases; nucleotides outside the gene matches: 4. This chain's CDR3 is CASVDRGYTEAFF. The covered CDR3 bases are TGTGCCAGCGTGGACAGGGGATACACTGAA.

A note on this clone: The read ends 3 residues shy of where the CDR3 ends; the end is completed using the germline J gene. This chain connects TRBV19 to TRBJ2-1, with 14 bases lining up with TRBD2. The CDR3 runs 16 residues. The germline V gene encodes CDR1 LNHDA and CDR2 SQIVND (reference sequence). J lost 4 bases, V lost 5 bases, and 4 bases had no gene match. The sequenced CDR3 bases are TGTGCCAGTAGTGTGAGACTAGCGGGAGGGTACAATGAG. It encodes CASSVRLAGGYNE. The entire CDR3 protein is CASSVRLAGGYNEQFF. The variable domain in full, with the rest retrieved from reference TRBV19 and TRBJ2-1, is DGGITQSPKYLFRKEGQNVTLSCEQNLNHDAMYWYRQDPGQGLRLIYYSQIVNDFQKGDIAEGYSVSREKKESFPLTVTSAQKNPTAFYLCASSVRLAGGYNEQFFGPGTRLTVL.

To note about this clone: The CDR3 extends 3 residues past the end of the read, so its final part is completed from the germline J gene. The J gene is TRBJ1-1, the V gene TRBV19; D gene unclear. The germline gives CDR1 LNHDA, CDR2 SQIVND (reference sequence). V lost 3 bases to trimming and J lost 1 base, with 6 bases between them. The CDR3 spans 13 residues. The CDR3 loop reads CASSMTGNTEAFF. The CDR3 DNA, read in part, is TGTGCCAGTAGTATGACGGGGAACACTGAA.

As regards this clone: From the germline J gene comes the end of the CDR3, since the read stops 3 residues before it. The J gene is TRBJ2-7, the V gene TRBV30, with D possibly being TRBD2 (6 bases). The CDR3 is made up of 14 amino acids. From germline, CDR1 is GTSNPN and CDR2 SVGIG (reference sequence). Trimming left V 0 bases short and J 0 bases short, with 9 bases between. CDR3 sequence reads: CAWSVSSGSYEQYF. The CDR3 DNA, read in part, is TGTGCCTGGAGTGTAAGTAGCGGCTCCTACGAG.

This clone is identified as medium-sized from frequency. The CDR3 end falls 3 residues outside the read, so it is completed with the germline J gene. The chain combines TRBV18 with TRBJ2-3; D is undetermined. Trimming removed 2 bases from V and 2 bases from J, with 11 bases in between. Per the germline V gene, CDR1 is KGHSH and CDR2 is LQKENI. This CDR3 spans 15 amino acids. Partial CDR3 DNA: TGTGCCAGCTCACCAGGTAGAACCCACACAGATACG. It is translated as CASSPGRTHTDT. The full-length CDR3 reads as CASSPGRTHTDTQYF.

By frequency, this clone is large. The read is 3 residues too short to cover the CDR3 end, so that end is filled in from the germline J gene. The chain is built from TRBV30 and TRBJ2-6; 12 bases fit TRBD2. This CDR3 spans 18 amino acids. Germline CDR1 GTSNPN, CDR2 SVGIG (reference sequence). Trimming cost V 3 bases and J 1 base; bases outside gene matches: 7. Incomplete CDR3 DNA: TGTGCCTGGAGGGACCGGCTAGCGGGAGGGTCTGGGGCCAACGTC. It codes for CAWRDRLAGGSGANV. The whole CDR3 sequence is CAWRDRLAGGSGANVLTF.

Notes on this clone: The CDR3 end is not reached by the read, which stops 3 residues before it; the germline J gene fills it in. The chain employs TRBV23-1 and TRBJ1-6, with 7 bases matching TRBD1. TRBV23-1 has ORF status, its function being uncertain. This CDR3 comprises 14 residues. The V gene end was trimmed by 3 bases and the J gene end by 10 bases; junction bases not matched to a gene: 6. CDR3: CASSQDRLLSPLHF. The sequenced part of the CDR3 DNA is TGCGCCAGCAGTCAGGACAGGCTATTATCACCC.

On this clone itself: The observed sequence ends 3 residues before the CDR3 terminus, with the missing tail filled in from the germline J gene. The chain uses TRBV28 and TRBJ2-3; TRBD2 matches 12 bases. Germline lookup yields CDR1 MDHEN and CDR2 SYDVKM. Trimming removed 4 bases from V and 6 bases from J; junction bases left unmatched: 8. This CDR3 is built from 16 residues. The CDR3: CASSSRLAGADDTQYF. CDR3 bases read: TGTGCCAGCAGTTCCCGACTAGCGGGAGCGGATGATACG.

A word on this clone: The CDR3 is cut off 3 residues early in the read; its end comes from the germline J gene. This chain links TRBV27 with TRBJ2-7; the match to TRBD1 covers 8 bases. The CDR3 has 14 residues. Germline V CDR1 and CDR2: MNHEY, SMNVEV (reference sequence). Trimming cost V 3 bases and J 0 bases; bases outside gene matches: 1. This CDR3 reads CASSFGQGSYEQYF. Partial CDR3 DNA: TGTGCCAGCAGTTTCGGACAGGGCTCCTACGAG.

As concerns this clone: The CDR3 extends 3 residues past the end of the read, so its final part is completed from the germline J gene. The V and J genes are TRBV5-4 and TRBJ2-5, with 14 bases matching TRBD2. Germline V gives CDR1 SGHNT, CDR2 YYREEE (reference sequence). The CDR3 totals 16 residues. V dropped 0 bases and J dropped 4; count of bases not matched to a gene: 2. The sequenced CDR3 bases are TGTGCCAGCAGCTTGGAGGGGACTAGCGGGGGAGAGACC. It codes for CASSLEGTSGGET. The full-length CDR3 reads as CASSLEGTSGGETQYF.

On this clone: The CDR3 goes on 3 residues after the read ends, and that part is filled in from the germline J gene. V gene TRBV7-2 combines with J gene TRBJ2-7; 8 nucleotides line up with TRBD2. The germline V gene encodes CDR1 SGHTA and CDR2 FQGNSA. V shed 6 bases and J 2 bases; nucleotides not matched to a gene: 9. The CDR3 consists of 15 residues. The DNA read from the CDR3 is TGTGCCAGCAGGTCTAGCGGGTACAACACCTACGAG. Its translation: CASRSSGYNTYE. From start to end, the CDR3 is CASRSSGYNTYEQYF.

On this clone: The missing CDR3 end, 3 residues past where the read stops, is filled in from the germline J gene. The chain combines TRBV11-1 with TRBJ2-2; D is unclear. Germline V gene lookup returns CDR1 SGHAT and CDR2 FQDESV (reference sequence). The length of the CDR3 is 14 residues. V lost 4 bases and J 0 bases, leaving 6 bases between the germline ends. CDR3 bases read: TGTGCCAGCAGCTATAAGCCGAACACCGGGGAG. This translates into CASSYKPNTGE. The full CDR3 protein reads CASSYKPNTGELFF.

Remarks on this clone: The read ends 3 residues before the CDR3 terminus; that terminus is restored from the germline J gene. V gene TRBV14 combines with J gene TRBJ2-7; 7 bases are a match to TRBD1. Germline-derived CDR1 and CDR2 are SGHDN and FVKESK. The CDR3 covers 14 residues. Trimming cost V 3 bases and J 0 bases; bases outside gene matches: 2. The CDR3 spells CASSQTGSSYEQYF. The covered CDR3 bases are TGTGCCAGCAGCCAGACAGGGTCCTCCTACGAG. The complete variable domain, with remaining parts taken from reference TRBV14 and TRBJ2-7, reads EAGVTQFPSHSVIEKGQTVTLRCDPISGHDNLYWYRRVMGKEIKFLLHFVKESKQDESGMPNNRFLAERTGGTYSTLKVQPAELEDSGVYFCASSQTGSSYEQYFGPGTRLTVT.

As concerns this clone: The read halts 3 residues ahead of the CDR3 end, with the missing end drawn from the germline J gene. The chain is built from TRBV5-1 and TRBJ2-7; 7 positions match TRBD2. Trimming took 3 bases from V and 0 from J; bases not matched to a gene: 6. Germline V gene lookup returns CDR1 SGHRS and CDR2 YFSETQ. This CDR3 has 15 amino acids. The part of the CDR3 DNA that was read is TGCGCCAGCAGCTCCCTAGCGGCGAGCTCCTACGAG. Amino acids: CASSSLAASSYE. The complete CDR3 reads CASSSLAASSYEQYF.

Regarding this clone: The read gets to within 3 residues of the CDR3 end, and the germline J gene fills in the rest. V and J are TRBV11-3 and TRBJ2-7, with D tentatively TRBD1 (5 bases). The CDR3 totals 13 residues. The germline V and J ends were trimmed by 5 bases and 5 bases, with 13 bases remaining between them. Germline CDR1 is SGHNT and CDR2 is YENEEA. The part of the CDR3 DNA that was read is TGTGCCAGCAGCCCCTCGGCAGGGCACGAG. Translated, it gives CASSPSAGHE. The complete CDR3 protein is CASSPSAGHEQYF.

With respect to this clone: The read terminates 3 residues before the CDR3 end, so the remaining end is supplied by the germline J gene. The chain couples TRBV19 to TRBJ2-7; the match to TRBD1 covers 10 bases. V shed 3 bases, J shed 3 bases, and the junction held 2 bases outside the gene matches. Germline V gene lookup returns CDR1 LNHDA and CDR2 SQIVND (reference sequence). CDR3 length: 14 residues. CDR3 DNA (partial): TGTGCCAGTAGTATTGGGACAGGGGACTACGAG. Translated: CASSIGTGDYE. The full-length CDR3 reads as CASSIGTGDYEQYF.

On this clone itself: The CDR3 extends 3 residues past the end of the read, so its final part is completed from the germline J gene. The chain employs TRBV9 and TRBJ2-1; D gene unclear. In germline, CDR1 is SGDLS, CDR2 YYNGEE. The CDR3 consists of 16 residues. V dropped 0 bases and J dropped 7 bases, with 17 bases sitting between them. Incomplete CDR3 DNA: TGTGCCAGCAGCGTAGCGTTAGGTTTGGGCACGAATGAG. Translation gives CASSVALGLGTNE. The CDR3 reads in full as CASSVALGLGTNEQFF.